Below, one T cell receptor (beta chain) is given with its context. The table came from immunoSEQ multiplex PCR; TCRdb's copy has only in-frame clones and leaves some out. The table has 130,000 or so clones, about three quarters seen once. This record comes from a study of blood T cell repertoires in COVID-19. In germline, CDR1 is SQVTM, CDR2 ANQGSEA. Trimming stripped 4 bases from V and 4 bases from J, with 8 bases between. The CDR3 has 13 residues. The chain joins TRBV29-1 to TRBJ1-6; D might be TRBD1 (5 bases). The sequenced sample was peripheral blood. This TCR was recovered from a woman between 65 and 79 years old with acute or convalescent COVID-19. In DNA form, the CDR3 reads TGCAGCGTTGCGACAGAATATAATTCACCCCTCCACTTT. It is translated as CSVATEYNSPLHF.